Below, 9 T cell receptor beta chains from the same sample are listed, as sequenced in a study of T-cell reconstitution after alpha-beta-depleted transplantation in children. Preparation of the TCRbeta library was carried out with unique molecular identifiers. TCRdb reprocessed the PCR reads with MiXCR, giving one entry per CDR3 protein. Here the sample spans around 490,000 distinct CDR3 sequences, roughly an eighth being singletons. The sample here was PBMCs, mostly from graft donor cells, taken 180 days after TCRalphabeta/CD19-depleted stem cell transplant. The receptors originated from a female patient between 2 and 15 years old who had a stem cell transplant for aplastic anemia, so the T cells may come from the graft donor.

The rearrangement uses TRBV9 and TRBJ2-1, with 11 bases that match TRBD2. The germline V gene encodes CDR1 SGDLS and CDR2 YYNGEE. With V trimmed by 0 bases and J by 5 bases, 1 base remained unmatched. The CDR3 runs to 15 residues. This chain's CDR3 is CASSVGLAGNNEQFF. The CDR3 DNA reads as TGTGCCAGCAGCGTAGGACTAGCGGGAAACAATGAGCAGTTCTTC.

This clonotype came up a few times. The J gene is TRBJ2-5, the V gene TRBV5-1; 10 positions agree with TRBD2. This CDR3 is built from 16 residues. Losses at the gene ends were 2 bases for V and 2 bases for J; bases not matched to a gene: 6. Germline V gives CDR1 SGHRS, CDR2 YFSETQ. The CDR3 region is CASSFSGRIVQETQYF. CDR3 in DNA: TGCGCCAGCAGCTTTAGCGGGAGGATAGTGCAAGAGACCCAGTACTTC.

By sample fraction, this clonotype is medium-sized (0.01 to 0.1%). V is TRBV10-3 and J is TRBJ2-5; D unclear. This CDR3 is 11 amino acids long. From germline, CDR1 is ENHRY and CDR2 SYGVKD. Trimming took 3 bases from V and 5 from J, leaving 4 bases between them. The chain's CDR3 is CAISDRETQYF. The CDR3 DNA follows: TGTGCCATCAGTGATAGGGAGACCCAGTACTTC.

CDR3 sequence: CASSRTSGRAREQYV. CDR3 nucleotide sequence: TGTGCCAGCAGTCGAACTAGCGGGAGGGCCCGGGAGCAGTACGTC. J is TRBJ2-7 and V is TRBV12-3 or TRBV12-4, with TRBD2 identical over 13 bases. The CDR3 has 15 amino acids. The J segment lost 7 bases and the V segment lost 5 bases, leaving 8 bases of the junction unmatched.

This clonotype was seen only a few times. The chain joins TRBV20-1 to TRBJ2-5; D gene ambiguous. This CDR3 has 14 amino acids. The ends were cut back, 3 bases at V and 5 bases at J, with 16 bases in the middle. Germline assignment: CDR1 DFQATT and CDR2 SNEGSKA (reference sequence). Written as DNA, the CDR3 is TGCAGTGCTAGTGCCCCTCGAGGTAGCGAGACCCAGTACTTC. Its translation: CSASAPRGSETQYF.

The chain carries TRBV7-9 and TRBJ2-7; 11 nucleotides align to TRBD2. J lost 1 base, V lost 1 base, and 6 bases had no gene match. The CDR3 has 17 amino acids. Germline CDR1 is SEHNR and CDR2 is FQNEAQ (reference sequence). The CDR3 DNA sequence: TGTGCCAGCAGCTTAGGGACTAGCGGGCCGGCTTCCTACGAGCAGTACGTC. The encoded protein is CASSLGTSGPASYEQYV.

This clonotype was seen a handful of times. V and J are TRBV19 and TRBJ2-5; TRBD2 matches 8 bases. Germline CDR1 LNHDA, CDR2 SQIVND (reference sequence). This CDR3 comprises 15 residues. V was pared by 6 bases and J by 5 bases, with 11 bases of the junction left unmatched. The CDR3 here is CASRSGTSFWETQYF. CDR3 DNA sequence: TGTGCCAGTAGGTCCGGGACTAGTTTTTGGGAGACCCAGTACTTC.

This clonotype was detected ten times or more. The gene calls are TRBV15 and TRBJ2-2, with D perhaps given as TRBD1 or TRBD2 (5 bases each). Per the germline V gene, CDR1 is LNHNV and CDR2 is YYDKDF (reference sequence). Deletions cut 5 bases from V and 7 bases from J, with 14 bases between. The CDR3 has 14 amino acids. CDR3 residues: CATSPEGTNGELFF. DNA of the CDR3: TGTGCCACCAGCCCTGAGGGGACCAACGGGGAGCTGTTTTTT.

This clonotype was detected only a few times. The chain has TRBV7-2 and TRBJ2-7, with D unresolved. The CDR3 consists of 12 residues. V was clipped by 2 bases and J by 4 bases, with 6 bases between them. Per germline, CDR1 SGHTA and CDR2 FQGNSA. CDR3 DNA sequence: TGTGCCAGCAGCTTATTGCGATACGAGCAGTACTTC. Its protein product is CASSLLRYEQYF.